Below, 21 T cell receptor beta chains from the same sample are listed, as sequenced in a study of T cell responses to AZD1222 COVID-19 vaccine (dated by TCRdb to the early 2020s). Sample time point, as interpreted from the label and publication: about 28 days (+/-7) after the second vaccine dose. This specimen's treatment or condition label, interpreted: meningococcal conjugate vaccine given as trial control. Libraries were made using the immunoSEQ multiplex PCR assay. TCRdb carries this immuneACCESS record with in-frame sequences only. Its versions omit some clonotypes, under half of them owing to an unresolved V gene in the studies checked, with the rest unexplained. This sample lists about 140,000 clones; about 90% were detected once. In total, the top ten clones hold approximately 8% of the sample. The input for sequencing was peripheral blood, taken 28 days after the second dose of the MenACWY control vaccine. The receptors were gathered from an adult who received the MenACWY meningococcal vaccine as a control.

The chain has TRBV30 and TRBJ2-2; 9 nucleotides line up with TRBD1. The germline V gene has CDR1 GTSNPN and CDR2 SVGIG (reference sequence). V gave up 5 bases and J gave up 3 bases; unmatched junction bases: 4. The CDR3 consists of 14 residues. The CDR3 region is CAWAGQGDTGELFF. Here the CDR3 DNA reads TGTGCCTGGGCGGGACAGGGAGACACCGGGGAGCTGTTTTTT.

The chain combines TRBV2 with TRBJ2-3, with D maybe TRBD2 (6 bases). V lost 10 bases to trimming and J lost 0 bases, with 14 bases between them. CDR1 and CDR2 from the germline V gene are SNHLY and FYNNEI. CDR3 size: 14 residues. Here the CDR3 DNA reads TGTGCCACCCGACTAGAAACTAGCACAGATACGCAGTATTTT. Residues: CATRLETSTDTQYF.

CDR3 in amino acids: CASSLGGLAGRHNEQFF. The CDR3, as DNA: TGTGCCAGCAGCCTGGGGGGACTAGCGGGTAGGCACAATGAGCAGTTCTTC. The V and J genes are TRBV3-1 (or the pseudogene TRBV3-2) and TRBJ2-1, with TRBD2 matching 12 bases. The length of the CDR3 is 17 residues. V was clipped by 4 bases and J by 5 bases; unmatched bases: 9. The germline CDR1 and CDR2 sequences are LGHDT and YNNKEL (reference sequence).

V and J are TRBV5-5 and TRBJ2-7, with D possibly matching TRBD2 (5 bases). Germline loops: CDR1 SGHKS, CDR2 YYEKEE (reference sequence). The V end was cut by 4 bases, the J end by 0 bases, with 11 bases between. The CDR3 has 14 amino acids. The CDR3 sequence is CASSAGPTSYEQYF. CDR3 in DNA: TGTGCCAGCAGCGCGGGCCCAACCTCCTACGAGCAGTACTTC.

V and J are TRBV28 and TRBJ1-4, with a possible D match to TRBD1 (5 bases). The CDR3 contains 15 residues. V lost 5 bases and J lost 0, with 10 bases in between. The germline gives CDR1 MDHEN, CDR2 SYDVKM. CDR3 nucleotides: TGTGCCAGCAGTGGGGGAGGAGCAACTAATGAAAAACTGTTTTTT. Translation gives CASSGGGATNEKLFF.

The chain carries TRBV19 and TRBJ1-2; 7 bases fit TRBD1. This CDR3 contains 15 residues. Germline trimming cut 5 bases from V and 0 bases from J; bases unmatched to any gene: 6. Germline V CDR1 and CDR2: LNHDA, SQIVND (reference sequence). CDR3 region: CASSPRTGANYGYTF. The CDR3 DNA follows: TGTGCCAGTAGTCCACGGACAGGCGCTAACTATGGCTACACCTTC. The entire variable domain, with the rest obtained from reference TRBV19 and TRBJ1-2, is as follows: DGGITQSPKYLFRKEGQNVTLSCEQNLNHDAMYWYRQDPGQGLRLIYYSQIVNDFQKGDIAEGYSVSREKKESFPLTVTSAQKNPTAFYLCASSPRTGANYGYTFGSGTRLTVV.

The chain has TRBV20-1 and TRBJ1-3; no clear D gene. The ends were cut back, 3 bases at V and 2 bases at J, with 11 bases in the middle. The V gene's germline CDR1 is DFQATT and CDR2 SNEGSKA (reference sequence). The length of the CDR3 is 14 residues. Here the CDR3 DNA reads TGCAGTGCTAGTTTCGAAAACGCTGGAAACACCATATATTTT. This translates into CSASFENAGNTIYF.

The chain joins TRBV5-1 to TRBJ2-7; 7 positions agree with TRBD1. Per the germline V gene, CDR1 is SGHRS and CDR2 is YFSETQ. The ends lost 4 bases at V and 3 bases at J; junction bases unmatched: 7. This CDR3 has 14 residues. CDR3 DNA sequence: TGCGCCAGCAGCCCCGACAGGGCTCTCTACGAGCAGTACTTC. It translates to CASSPDRALYEQYF. The full variable domain, in which reference TRBV5-1 and TRBJ2-7 provide the parts outside the CDR3, is KAGVTQTPRYLIKTRGQQVTLSCSPISGHRSVSWYQQTPGQGLQFLFEYFSETQRNKGNFPGRFSGRQFSNSRSEMNVSTLELGDSALYLCASSPDRALYEQYFGPGTRLTVT.

The rearrangement uses TRBV15 and TRBJ2-7; no definite D call. Germline assignment: CDR1 LNHNV and CDR2 YYDKDF (reference sequence). The CDR3 has 13 amino acids. The germline V and J ends were trimmed by 0 bases and 4 bases, with 7 bases remaining between them. CDR3 DNA sequence: TGTGCCACCAGCAGAGAGATCGGTTACGAGCAGTACTTC. Translating it yields CATSREIGYEQYF.

The chain uses TRBV19 and TRBJ2-7; a weak D match, TRBD1 (6 bases). V was cut by 4 bases and J by 3 bases, with 10 bases left in between. From germline, CDR1 is LNHDA and CDR2 SQIVND (reference sequence). This CDR3 contains 13 residues. The CDR3, as DNA: TGTGCCAGTAGTAAGGGGACAAGCTACGAGCAGTACTTC. This translates into CASSKGTSYEQYF.

The chain has TRBV5-4 and TRBJ2-7, with TRBD1 matching 10 bases. CDR1 and CDR2 from the germline V gene are SGHNT and YYREEE (reference sequence). Trimming at V came to 4 bases and at J to 1 base, leaving 8 bases not matched to a gene. CDR3 length: 16 amino acids. For the CDR3, the DNA is TGTGCCAGCAGCCGCGGGACAGGGGAGGGATCCTACGAGCAGTACTTC. It is translated as CASSRGTGEGSYEQYF. The entire variable domain, with the rest obtained from reference TRBV5-4 and TRBJ2-7, is as follows: ETGVTQSPTHLIKTRGQQVTLRCSSQSGHNTVSWYQQALGQGPQFIFQYYREEENGRGNFPPRFSGLQFPNYSSELNVNALELDDSALYLCASSRGTGEGSYEQYFGPGTRLTVT.

The CDR3 spells CASSFWAYRETQYF. In DNA form, the CDR3 reads TGTGCCAGCAGCTTCTGGGCCTACAGGGAGACCCAGTACTTC. This chain uses TRBV5-5 with TRBJ2-5; D may be TRBD1 (5 bases). V lost 2 bases and J 5 bases, leaving 13 bases between the germline ends. The CDR3 has 14 residues. Germline V gives CDR1 SGHKS, CDR2 YYEKEE (reference sequence). The full variable domain, with the rest looked up from reference TRBV5-5 and TRBJ2-5, is DAGVTQSPTHLIKTRGQQVTLRCSPISGHKSVSWYQQVLGQGPQFIFQYYEKEERGRGNFPDRFSARQFPNYSSELNVNALLLGDSALYLCASSFWAYRETQYFGPGTRLLVL.

The rearrangement links TRBV7-2 to TRBJ2-1; TRBD2 aligns across 13 bases. The V gene's germline CDR1 is SGHTA and CDR2 FQGNSA. The CDR3 totals 15 residues. Trimming at V came to 5 bases and at J to 6 bases, leaving 4 bases not matched to a gene. This chain's CDR3 is CASSPRTSGSNEQFF. CDR3 in DNA: TGTGCCAGCAGCCCGAGGACTAGCGGGAGCAATGAGCAGTTCTTC.

The chain has TRBV12-5 and TRBJ2-1; D gene uncertain. Germline values: CDR1 LGHNT, CDR2 FRNRAP. The CDR3 has 15 amino acids. The germline V and J ends were trimmed by 5 bases and 1 base, with 12 bases remaining between them. The CDR3 nucleotides are TGTGCTAGTGGTCTACCCTCCTTGTCCTACAATGAGCAGTTCTTC. It encodes CASGLPSLSYNEQFF.

This chain joins TRBV28 and TRBJ2-5; 9 bases are a match to TRBD2. Looked up from germline, CDR1 is MDHEN and CDR2 is SYDVKM. The CDR3 covers 16 residues. Losses at the gene ends were 7 bases for V and 2 bases for J; bases not matched to a gene: 11. The chain's CDR3 is CASTVEAAGGQETQYF. The CDR3 DNA follows: TGTGCCAGCACCGTAGAGGCAGCGGGAGGTCAAGAGACCCAGTACTTC.

This CDR3 is CASSLGRQGVNSYEQYF. CDR3 nucleotides: TGTGCCAGTAGTCTAGGCCGACAGGGGGTGAACTCCTACGAGCAGTACTTC. This rearrangement joins TRBV19 to TRBJ2-7; TRBD1 matches 9 bases. CDR3 length: 17 residues. The V segment lost 5 bases and the J segment 0 bases; nucleotides outside the gene matches: 11. Germline V CDR1 and CDR2: LNHDA, SQIVND (reference sequence).

The chain couples TRBV9 to TRBJ2-1; TRBD2 aligns across 11 bases. CDR3 length: 15 amino acids. CDR1 is SGDLS and CDR2 is YYNGEE in the germline V gene. Trimming cost V 0 bases and J 7 bases; bases outside gene matches: 3. Written as DNA, the CDR3 is TGTGCCAGCAGCGTAGACCTAGCGGGGGGTAATGAGCAGTTCTTC. Translating gives CASSVDLAGGNEQFF.

This chain joins TRBV7-5 and TRBJ1-4. TRBV7-5 is shown as a pseudogene. The CDR3 runs 16 residues. The CDR3 loop is CVRSSNETGLGEKLFF. The CDR3 nucleotides read TGTGTCAGAAGCTCCAATGAGACGGGTCTTGGTGAAAAACTGTTTTTT.

The J gene is TRBJ2-3, the V gene TRBV28; TRBD2 matches at 9 bases. This CDR3 is built from 16 residues. V was clipped by 5 bases and J by 5 bases; unmatched bases: 11. In germline, CDR1 is MDHEN, CDR2 SYDVKM. The CDR3 protein is CASSMTGREGRDTQYF. Here the CDR3 DNA reads TGTGCCAGCAGTATGACCGGGCGGGAGGGCCGAGATACGCAGTATTTT.

V usage is TRBV28 and J usage is TRBJ1-2; the D is unclear. V shed 5 bases and J shed 6 bases, with 16 bases lying between them. This CDR3 spans 14 amino acids. Germline CDR1 is MDHEN and CDR2 is SYDVKM. The CDR3 reads CASSPSPSRDGYTF. The CDR3 DNA sequence: TGTGCCAGCAGTCCCTCGCCCTCGAGGGATGGCTACACCTTC.

This chain links TRBV27 with TRBJ1-2, with D possibly matching TRBD1 (5 bases). Per germline, CDR1 MNHEY and CDR2 SMNVEV (reference sequence). The germline V and J ends were trimmed by 2 bases and 0 bases, with 16 bases remaining between them. The CDR3 is 17 residues long. CDR3 amino acids: CASSLALGTGANYGYTF. CDR3 coding DNA: TGTGCCAGCAGTTTAGCTTTGGGGACTGGTGCTAACTATGGCTACACCTTC.